This passage covers 11 T cell receptor beta chains from one sample sequenced in a study of tumor-infiltrating lymphocytes in primary liver carcinoma. Blood RNA came from unsorted whole blood; germline DNA was also extracted. Starting from around 510 ng of total RNA, TCR beta cDNA was produced with a primer in the constant region. Three nested multiplex PCR rounds, a slightly modified ARM-PCR method, built the TCR beta libraries. Researchers ran the first two PCR rounds for ten to eleven cycles each with TRBV1-TRBV30 forward primers and a C-beta reverse primer. MiXCR, run by TCRdb on the multiplex PCR reads, gives a single entry per CDR3 protein. The data hold 300,000 to 350,000 distinct CDR3 sequences, with roughly 60% observed a single time. Sequences were obtained from peripheral blood. Every receptor here comes from a woman aged 25 to 39 with primary liver carcinoma and hepatitis B virus infection.

About this clonotype: A read error may be the cause here, since a much bigger clone is one base away. The chain recombines TRBV4-2 with TRBJ1-5, with a tentative D call TRBD1 (6 bases). Germline CDR1 reads LGHNA; CDR2 reads YNFKEQ. With 1 base removed from V and 7 bases from J, the gap between germline ends came to 14 bases. The CDR3 is made up of 15 amino acids. The CDR3: CASSQGGASEQPQHF. CDR3 nucleotides: TGTGCCAGCAGCCAAGGGGGGGCGTCGGAACAGCCCCAGCATTTT.

J is TRBJ2-3 and V is TRBV11-2, with 9 bases identical to TRBD1. CDR1 and CDR2 (germline): SGHAT, FQNNGV. Losses at the gene ends were 10 bases for V and 2 bases for J; bases not matched to a gene: 16. The length of the CDR3 is 17 residues. As DNA, the CDR3 is TGTGCCAACAGGGTAAGGCGGACAGGGGTCAACACAGATACGCAGTATTTT. It translates to CANRVRRTGVNTDTQYF.

This clonotype was seen at least ten times. V gene TRBV12-3 or TRBV12-4 combines with J gene TRBJ1-2; D is ambiguous. The CDR3 runs 12 residues. Trimming pared 3 bases from V and 2 bases from J, leaving 4 bases between. CDR3 region: CASSLDNYGYTF. Written as DNA, the CDR3 is TGTGCCAGCAGTTTGGACAACTATGGCTACACCTTC.

Only one count was recorded for this clonotype. The junction does not match germline at one end; this may be a read error. This chain connects TRBV11-3 to TRBJ1-1; 7 bases map to TRBD1. Germline CDR1 SGHNT, CDR2 YENEEA. The CDR3 is 12 residues long. DNA for the CDR3: TGTGCAAGCAGCTCCCGGACAGGTGAAGCTTTATTT. Protein: CASSSRTGEALF.

The chain links TRBV4-3 to TRBJ2-1; 11 positions match TRBD2. CDR1 and CDR2 from the germline V gene are LGHNA and YSLEER. Trimming took 0 bases from V and 9 from J; bases not matched to a gene: 7. CDR3 size: 16 residues. The CDR3 DNA follows: TGCGCCAGCAGCCAAGATTGGCCTAGCGGGAGGCGTGAGCAGTTCTTC. Translation: CASSQDWPSGRREQFF.

This clonotype was seen just once. The junction does not match germline at one end; this may be a read error. The chain recombines TRBV29-1 with TRBJ2-3; D unclear. The CDR3 consists of 15 residues. Germline CDR1 reads SQVTM; CDR2 reads ANQGSEA. CDR3 nucleotides: TGCAGCGTTGAACCCGACGATAGAAGCATAGATACGCAGTATTTT. Translating it yields CSVEPDDRSIDTQYF.

Note on this clonotype: One base away lies a much larger clone, so this may be a sequencing read error. This chain uses TRBV4-1 with TRBJ1-2; D ambiguous. Trimming stripped 1 base from V and 5 bases from J, with 14 bases between. Germline CDR1 reads MGHRA; CDR2 reads YSYEKL. CDR3 length: 15 residues. The CDR3 loop reads CASSQGLEKEYGYTF. The CDR3, as DNA: TGCGCCAGCAGCCAAGGATTGGAAAAGGAGTATGGCTACACCTTC.

The sample holds a few counts of this clonotype. The V call is TRBV5-6, the J call TRBJ2-7, with 10 positions matching TRBD2. The V segment lost 3 bases and the J segment 2 bases; nucleotides outside the gene matches: 8. This CDR3 is 16 amino acids long. Germline V gene data show CDR1 as SGHDT and CDR2 as YYEEEE. This CDR3 reads CASSSNLAGGPYEQYF. Written as DNA, the CDR3 is TGTGCCAGCAGCTCCAACTTAGCGGGAGGCCCCTACGAGCAGTACTTC. Combining the CDR3 with reference TRBV5-6 and TRBJ2-7 gives the whole variable domain DAGVTQSPTHLIKTRGQQVTLRCSPKSGHDTVSWYQQALGQGPQFIFQYYEEEERQRGNFPDRFSGHQFPNYSSELNVNALLLGDSALYLCASSSNLAGGPYEQYFGPGTRLTVT.

Comments on this clonotype: A much larger clone differs by one base, so this may be a read error. CDR3 bases: TGCGCCAGCAGCCAAGATGTTCCGCACGACAATGAGCAGTTCTTC. Protein product: CASSQDVPHDNEQFF. The chain combines TRBV4-3 with TRBJ2-1; no reliable D call. Trimming left V 0 bases short and J 5 bases short, with 11 bases between. The CDR3 covers 15 residues. CDR1 is LGHNA and CDR2 is YSLEER in the germline V gene.

A remark on this clonotype: With a much larger clone just one base away, this may be a read error. The chain recombines TRBV4-2 with TRBJ2-6; the D is unclear. This CDR3 is built from 16 residues. Germline V CDR1 and CDR2: LGHNA, YNFKEQ. The CDR3 loop is CASNQPFEAGANVLTF. The CDR3 DNA reads TGTGCCAGCAACCAACCCTTCGAAGCCGGGGCCAACGTCCTGACTTTC.

This clonotype was observed a few times. The chain links TRBV14 to TRBJ2-2, with a weak D call TRBD1 (6 bases). V lost 0 bases, J lost 3 bases, and 14 bases lay in between. This CDR3 has 17 amino acids. Germline CDR1 reads SGHDN; CDR2 reads FVKESK. The CDR3 loop reads CASSQDRGQTYTGELFF. The CDR3 nucleotides are TGTGCCAGCAGCCAAGATCGTGGACAGACTTACACCGGGGAGCTGTTTTTT.